This TCR beta chain was captured in a study of regulatory T cells in long-lasting Graves disease. Specified time point: newly diagnosed GD, antithyroid drugs for less than 3 months. The TCR library was made from RNA extracted from PBMCs. The authors drew approximately 9 milliliters of peripheral blood into EDTA tubes. CDR1 SGHTA and CDR2 FQGNSA come from the germline V gene. The CDR3 has 14 residues. Trimming at V came to 6 bases and at J to 3 bases, leaving 7 bases not matched to a gene. Researchers made TCR beta libraries by using iRepertoire HTBI primers and running Arm-PCR on CDR3 regions. TCRdb used MiXCR to reprocess the multiplex PCR reads, holding one entry per CDR3 protein. Of about 440,000 distinct CDR3 sequences listed, about 15% are singletons. This clonotype was recorded many times. The same data also went into a second study, on T cells in Graves' hyperthyroidism and ophthalmopathy. In that study: The TCR CDR3 first-round RT-PCR relied on the HTBI primer set.

The V call is TRBV7-2, the J call TRBJ2-7; 8 bases are a match to TRBD2. This receptor was obtained from a woman aged 18-29 years with Graves disease. The sample consisted of peripheral blood mononuclear cells (PBMCs), taken at new diagnosis, from a patient treated with antithyroid drugs. The chain's CDR3 is CASRTSGAYYEQYF. CDR3 coding DNA: TGTGCCAGCAGAACTAGCGGAGCTTACTACGAGCAGTACTTC. The full variable domain, completed using reference TRBV7-2 and TRBJ2-7, is GAGVSQSPSNKVTEKGKDVELRCDPISGHTALYWYRQSLGQGLEFLIYFQGNSAPDKSGLPSDRFSAERTGGSVSTLTIQRTQQEDSAVYLCASRTSGAYYEQYFGPGTRLTVT.